The rows below give T cell receptor beta chains drawn from one sample of a study of T-cell memory formation after mild COVID-19. TCRdb reprocessed the 5' RACE reads via MiXCR and lists one record per CDR3 protein. The data show 250,000 or so distinct CDR3 sequences, about a sixth seen once. Sequencing input: PBMCs or a T cell subset sorted from them (not recorded which). The receptors stem from a man aged 18 to 30 who had mild COVID-19 (a few samples of this study predate the infection). Cell type and time point are not known. The CDR3 runs from the conserved cysteine through the conserved F or W. A D gene is named only where the DNA matches it firmly. Not every row has a clone size; where given, it reads once, few, many or a size class.

CASSQGGTVLYGEQYF	TGCGCCAGCAGCCAGGGGGGAACAGTCCTTTATGGCGAGCAGTACTTC	-	TRBV4-1	TRBJ2-7	-
CASSFSTGIYNEQFF	TGTGCCAGCAGCTTTTCGACAGGAATATACAATGAGCAGTTCTTC	-	TRBV7-6	TRBJ2-1	-
CASSASGGHYNEQFF	TGTGCCAGCAGCGCTAGCGGGGGGCACTACAATGAGCAGTTCTTC	TRBD2	TRBV4-2	TRBJ2-1	-
CASSLGGVGTDTQYF	TGTGCCAGCAGTTTAGGGGGGGTCGGGACAGATACGCAGTATTTT	-	TRBV6-5	TRBJ2-3	few
CASSGGGSVGETQYF	TGTGCCAGCAGTGGGGGAGGGTCGGTTGGCGAGACCCAGTACTTC	TRBD2	TRBV6-1	TRBJ2-5	-
CATREPSTDTQYF	TGTGCGACTAGGGAGCCTAGCACAGATACGCAGTATTTT	-	TRBV10-3	TRBJ2-3	-
CASSQDLDRVADTQYF	TGCGCCAGCAGCCAAGATCTCGACAGGGTAGCAGATACGCAGTATTTT	TRBD1	TRBV4-3	TRBJ2-3	-
CASSLGGTPSYEQYF	TGTGCCAGCAGCCTAGGGGGGACCCCTTCCTACGAGCAGTACTTC	-	TRBV13	TRBJ2-7	-
CASSRTTSGETQYF	TGTGCCAGCTCAAGGACAACCTCCGGGGAGACCCAGTACTTC	-	TRBV2	TRBJ2-5	many
CASTQGGNTGELFF	TGTGCCAGCACCCAGGGGGGAAACACCGGGGAGCTGTTTTTT	-	TRBV12-3/TRBV12-4	TRBJ2-2	few
CASKTSGAVF	TGTGCCAGCAAGACTAGCGGGGCGGTCTTC	TRBD2	TRBV2	TRBJ2-1	few
CASSPWGPATLHF	TGTGCCAGCAGTCCCTGGGGGCCGGCTACCCTCCACTTT	-	TRBV27	TRBJ1-6	few
CASSHGEGTDTQYF	TGTGCCAGCAGCCATGGAGAGGGCACAGATACGCAGTATTTT	-	TRBV14	TRBJ2-3	-
CASSLSYTPNGYTF	TGTGCCAGCAGTTTATCGTACACCCCCAATGGCTACACCTTC	-	TRBV27	TRBJ1-2	-
CASSLGHGGESGRDTQYF	TGTGCCAGCAGTTTAGGTCATGGGGGCGAGTCGGGTAGAGATACGCAGTATTTT	-	TRBV12-3/TRBV12-4	TRBJ2-3	-
CASSPPADSFYGYTF	TGTGCCAGCAGCCCCCCGGCGGACAGTTTCTATGGCTACACCTTC	-	TRBV14	TRBJ1-2	-
CASDGQQNEQFF	TGTGCCAGCGATGGACAGCAGAATGAGCAGTTCTTC	-	TRBV7-9	TRBJ2-1	-
CASSQTQGRILTDTQYF	TGTGCCAGCAGCCAAACCCAGGGCAGGATACTCACAGATACGCAGTATTTT	-	TRBV4-2	TRBJ2-3	-
CASSDQASYGYTF	TGTGCCAGCAGTGATCAGGCCTCCTATGGCTACACCTTC	-	TRBV28	TRBJ1-2	-
CASSFYGTGYNEQFF	TGTGCCAGCAGCTTTTATGGGACAGGTTACAATGAGCAGTTCTTC	TRBD1	TRBV11-1	TRBJ2-1	few
CSGCFAETQYF	TGCAGCGGCTGTTTCGCCGAGACCCAGTACTTC	-	TRBV29-1	TRBJ2-5	-
CASSYYRGHQETQYF	TGTGCCAGCAGTTACTACAGGGGGCATCAAGAGACCCAGTACTTC	TRBD1	TRBV6-2/TRBV6-3	TRBJ2-5	-
CASSPRTVYGYTF	TGTGCCAGCAGCCCGAGGACAGTCTATGGCTACACCTTC	-	TRBV3-1	TRBJ1-2	-
CASSGQGSKNEQFF	TGTGCCAGCAGCGGACAGGGATCGAAAAATGAGCAGTTCTTC	TRBD1	TRBV7-9	TRBJ2-1	-
CATSDPRTAGELFF	TGTGCCACCAGTGACCCTCGCACAGCCGGGGAGCTGTTTTTT	-	TRBV24-1	TRBJ2-2	few
CASNLQNNSPLHF	TGTGCCAGCAACTTGCAGAACAATTCACCCCTCCACTTT	-	TRBV12-3/TRBV12-4	TRBJ1-6	-
CASSPRDGRADQPQHF	TGTGCCAGCAGTCCGAGGGACGGGAGAGCCGATCAGCCCCAGCATTTT	-	TRBV6-2/TRBV6-3	TRBJ1-5	once
CASSSTGEMRPFF	TGTGCCAGCAGCTCTACAGGGGAGATGCGCCCGTTCTTC	TRBD1	TRBV5-6	TRBJ2-1	few
CASSRGVAVYNEQFF	TGTGCCAGCAGTAGAGGAGTTGCCGTCTACAATGAGCAGTTCTTC	-	TRBV6-5	TRBJ2-1	-
CASSPRSTYEQYF	TGTGCCAGCTCACCCAGATCCACCTACGAGCAGTACTTC	-	TRBV18	TRBJ2-7	few
CSVEGGQNTEAFF	TGCAGCGTTGAAGGGGGCCAGAACACTGAAGCTTTCTTT	-	TRBV29-1	TRBJ1-1	-
CASNRNAGTDTQYF	TGTGCCAGCAACCGGAACGCGGGCACAGATACGCAGTATTTT	-	TRBV6-1	TRBJ2-3	few
CASSHHTEDGYTF	TGCGCCAGCAGCCACCACACCGAGGACGGCTACACCTTC	-	TRBV4-1	TRBJ1-2	-
CASSVWSDRAREQYF	TGTGCCAGCAGCGTATGGTCCGACAGGGCCCGCGAGCAGTACTTC	TRBD1	TRBV11-2	TRBJ2-7	-
CASSYRTDEQYF	TGTGCCAGCAGTTACCGGACTGACGAGCAGTACTTC	-	TRBV6-2/TRBV6-3	TRBJ2-7	few
CASSLVATANTGELFF	TGTGCCAGCAGCTTAGTCGCGACCGCGAACACCGGGGAGCTGTTTTTT	-	TRBV7-3	TRBJ2-2	-
CASSTRQGPNTEAFF	TGTGCCAGCAGCACGCGACAGGGGCCTAACACTGAAGCTTTCTTT	TRBD1	TRBV7-9	TRBJ1-1	-
CASSQGAAGFTDTQYF	TGTGCCAGCAGCCAAGGTGCAGCGGGGTTCACAGATACGCAGTATTTT	TRBD2	TRBV4-2	TRBJ2-3	-
CASSLGMTGYTEAFF	TGTGCCAGCAGCTTAGGGATGACAGGGTACACTGAAGCTTTCTTT	TRBD1	TRBV11-2	TRBJ1-1	few
CASSRSGTKGANYGYTF	TGTGCCAGCAGCCGATCGGGGACCAAAGGAGCTAACTATGGCTACACCTTC	-	TRBV27	TRBJ1-2	-
CASSLVQYQGQFF	TGTGCCAGCAGCTTAGTGCAGTACCAAGGGCAGTTCTTC	-	TRBV11-2	TRBJ2-1	-
CASSSGTDSYNEQFF	TGTGCCAGCAGTTCCGGGACAGATTCCTACAATGAGCAGTTCTTC	TRBD1	TRBV6-5	TRBJ2-1	many
CASSVGGGPSSDTQYF	TGTGCCAGCAGCGTAGGAGGTGGTCCAAGCTCAGATACGCAGTATTTT	-	TRBV9	TRBJ2-3	many
CASSFLSGVGEQYF	TGTGCCAGCAGCTTTCTCAGCGGGGTCGGGGAGCAGTACTTC	TRBD2	TRBV6-5	TRBJ2-7	few
CSAGDTEAFF	TGCAGTGCTGGGGACACTGAAGCTTTCTTT	-	TRBV20-1	TRBJ1-1	few